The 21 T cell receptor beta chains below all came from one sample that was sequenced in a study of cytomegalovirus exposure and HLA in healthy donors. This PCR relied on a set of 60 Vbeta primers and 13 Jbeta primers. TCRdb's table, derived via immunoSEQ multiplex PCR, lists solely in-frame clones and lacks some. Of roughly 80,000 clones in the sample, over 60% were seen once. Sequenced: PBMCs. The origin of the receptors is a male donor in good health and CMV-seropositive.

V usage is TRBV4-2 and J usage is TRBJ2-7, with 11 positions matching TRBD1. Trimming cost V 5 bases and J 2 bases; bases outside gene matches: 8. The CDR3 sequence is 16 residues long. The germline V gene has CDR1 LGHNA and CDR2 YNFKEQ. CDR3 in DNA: TGTGCCAGCAGCAAAACGGGGGGACAGGGGGCCTACGAGCAGTACTTC. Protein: CASSKTGGQGAYEQYF.

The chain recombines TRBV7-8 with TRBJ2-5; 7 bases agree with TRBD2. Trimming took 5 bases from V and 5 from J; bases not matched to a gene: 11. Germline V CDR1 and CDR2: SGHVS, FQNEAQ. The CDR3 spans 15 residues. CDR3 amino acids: CASSPPGRGVETQYF. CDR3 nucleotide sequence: TGTGCCAGCAGCCCTCCGGGGAGGGGAGTGGAGACCCAGTACTTC. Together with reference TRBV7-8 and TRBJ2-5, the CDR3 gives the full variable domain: GAGVSQSPRYKVAKRGQDVALRCDPISGHVSLFWYQQALGQGPEFLTYFQNEAQLDKSGLPSDRFFAERPEGSVSTLKIQRTQQEDSAVYLCASSPPGRGVETQYFGPGTRLLVL.

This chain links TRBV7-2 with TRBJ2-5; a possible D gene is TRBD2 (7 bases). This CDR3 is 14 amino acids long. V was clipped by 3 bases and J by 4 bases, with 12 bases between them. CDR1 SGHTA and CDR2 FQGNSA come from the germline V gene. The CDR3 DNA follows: TGTGCCAGCAGCTTGATGGGGGGGCCAGAGACCCAGTACTTC. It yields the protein CASSLMGGPETQYF.

CDR3 sequence reads: CASSPAGAISQPQHF. The CDR3 nucleotides read TGTGCCAGCTCACCAGCGGGAGCTATCTCCCAGCCCCAGCATTTT. This chain joins TRBV18 and TRBJ1-5; no firm D call. CDR3 length: 15 amino acids. Looked up from germline, CDR1 is KGHSH and CDR2 is LQKENI. Trimming stripped 2 bases from V and 7 bases from J, with 15 bases between. The complete variable domain, with remaining parts taken from reference TRBV18 and TRBJ1-5, reads NAGVMQNPRHLVRRRGQEARLRCSPMKGHSHVYWYRQLPEEGLKFMVYLQKENIIDESGMPKERFSAEFPKEGPSILRIQQVVRGDSAAYFCASSPAGAISQPQHFGDGTRLSIL.

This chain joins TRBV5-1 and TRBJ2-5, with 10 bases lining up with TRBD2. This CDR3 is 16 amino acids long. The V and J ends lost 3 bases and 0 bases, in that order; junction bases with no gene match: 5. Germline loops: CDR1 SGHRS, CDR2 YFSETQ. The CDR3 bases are TGCGCCAGCAGCTCCGGAGCGGGGGGGTACCAAGAGACCCAGTACTTC. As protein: CASSSGAGGYQETQYF.

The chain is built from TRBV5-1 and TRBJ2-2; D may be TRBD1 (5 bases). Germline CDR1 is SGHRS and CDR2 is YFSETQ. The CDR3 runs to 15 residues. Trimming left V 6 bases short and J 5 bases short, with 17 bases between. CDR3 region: CASTTQGDRTGELFF. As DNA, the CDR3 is TGCGCCAGCACCACCCAGGGTGATCGAACCGGGGAGCTGTTTTTT.

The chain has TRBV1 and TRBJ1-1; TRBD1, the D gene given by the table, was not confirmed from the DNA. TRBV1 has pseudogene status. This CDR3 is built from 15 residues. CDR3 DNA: TGCACCAGCAGCCAGGTAACCACCGGGACAGGGGAAGCTTTCTTT. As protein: CTSSQVTTGTGEAFF.

In nucleotides, the CDR3 is TGTGCCAGCACCCTCCCCGCAGCAGGGGGCGGAACCGGGGAGCTGTTTTTT. As protein: CASTLPAAGGGTGELFF. The chain joins TRBV28 to TRBJ2-2, with 8 nucleotides matching TRBD1. CDR1 and CDR2 (germline): MDHEN, SYDVKM. The CDR3 consists of 17 residues. V was clipped by 7 bases and J by 5 bases; unmatched bases: 15.

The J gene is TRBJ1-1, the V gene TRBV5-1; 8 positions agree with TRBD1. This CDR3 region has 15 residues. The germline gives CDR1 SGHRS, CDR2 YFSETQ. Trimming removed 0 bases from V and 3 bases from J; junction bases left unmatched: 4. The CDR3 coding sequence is TGCGCCAGCAGCTTGGAGGGACAGGCCTACACTGAAGCTTTCTTT. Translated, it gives CASSLEGQAYTEAFF.

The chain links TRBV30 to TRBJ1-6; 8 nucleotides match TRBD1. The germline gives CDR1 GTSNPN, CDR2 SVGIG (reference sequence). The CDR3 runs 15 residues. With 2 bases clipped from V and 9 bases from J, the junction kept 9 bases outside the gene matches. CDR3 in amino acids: CAWSNQGAIGSPLHF. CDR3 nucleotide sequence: TGTGCCTGGAGTAACCAGGGGGCGATAGGTTCACCCCTCCACTTT.

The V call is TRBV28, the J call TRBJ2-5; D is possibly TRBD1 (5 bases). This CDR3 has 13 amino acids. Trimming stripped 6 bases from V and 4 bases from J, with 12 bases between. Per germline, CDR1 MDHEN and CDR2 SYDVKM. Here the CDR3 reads CASSKGWGETQYF. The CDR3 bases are TGTGCCAGCAGCAAGGGGTGGGGAGAGACCCAGTACTTC.

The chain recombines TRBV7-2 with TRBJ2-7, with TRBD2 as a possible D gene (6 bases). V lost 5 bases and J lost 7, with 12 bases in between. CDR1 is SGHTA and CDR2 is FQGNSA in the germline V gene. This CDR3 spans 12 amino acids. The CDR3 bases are TGTGCCAGCAGCCCCGGGACTCCTGAGCAGTACTTC. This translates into CASSPGTPEQYF.

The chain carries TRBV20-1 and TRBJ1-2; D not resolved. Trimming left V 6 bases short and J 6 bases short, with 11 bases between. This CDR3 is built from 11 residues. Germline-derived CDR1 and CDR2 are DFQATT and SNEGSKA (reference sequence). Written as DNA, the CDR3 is TGCAGTGCCCTAGGTTCGCATGGCTACACCTTC. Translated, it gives CSALGSHGYTF.

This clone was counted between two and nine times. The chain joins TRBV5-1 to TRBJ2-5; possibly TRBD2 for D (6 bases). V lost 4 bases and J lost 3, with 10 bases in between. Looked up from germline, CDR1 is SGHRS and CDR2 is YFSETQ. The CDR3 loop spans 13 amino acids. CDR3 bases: TGCGCCAGCAGCCATGGGACTGAAGAGACCCAGTACTTC. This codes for CASSHGTEETQYF.

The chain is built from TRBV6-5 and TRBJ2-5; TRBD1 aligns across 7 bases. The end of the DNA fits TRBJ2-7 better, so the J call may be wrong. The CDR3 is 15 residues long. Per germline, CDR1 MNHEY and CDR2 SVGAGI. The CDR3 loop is CASRLNRDSLYEQYF. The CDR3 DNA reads TGTGCCAGCAGACTGAACCGGGACAGCCTCTACGAGCAGTACTTC.

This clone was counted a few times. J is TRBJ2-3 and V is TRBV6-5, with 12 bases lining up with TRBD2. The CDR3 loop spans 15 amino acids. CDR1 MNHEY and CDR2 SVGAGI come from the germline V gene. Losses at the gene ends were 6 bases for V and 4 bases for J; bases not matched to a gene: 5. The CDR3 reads CASRTSGGRSDTQYF. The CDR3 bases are TGTGCCAGCAGGACTAGCGGGGGACGGTCAGATACGCAGTATTTT.

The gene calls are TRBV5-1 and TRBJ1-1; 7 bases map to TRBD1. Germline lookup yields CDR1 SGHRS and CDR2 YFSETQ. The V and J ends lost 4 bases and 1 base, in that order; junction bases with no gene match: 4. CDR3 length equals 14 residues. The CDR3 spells CASSPGQKNTEAFF. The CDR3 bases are TGCGCCAGCAGCCCGGGACAGAAGAACACTGAAGCTTTCTTT.

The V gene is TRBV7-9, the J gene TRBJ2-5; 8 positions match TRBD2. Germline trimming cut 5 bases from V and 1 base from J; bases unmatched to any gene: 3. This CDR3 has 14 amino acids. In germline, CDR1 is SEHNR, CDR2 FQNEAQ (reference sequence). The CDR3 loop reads CASSLSGAQETQYF. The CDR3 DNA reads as TGTGCCAGCAGCCTTAGCGGGGCCCAAGAGACCCAGTACTTC.

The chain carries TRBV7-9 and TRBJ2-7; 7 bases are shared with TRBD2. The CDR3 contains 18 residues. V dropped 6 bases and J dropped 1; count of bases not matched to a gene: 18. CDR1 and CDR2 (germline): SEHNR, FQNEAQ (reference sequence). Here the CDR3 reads CASSSPSTSASLSYEQYF. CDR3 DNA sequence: TGTGCCAGCAGTTCTCCCTCCACTAGCGCATCCCTATCCTACGAGCAGTACTTC.

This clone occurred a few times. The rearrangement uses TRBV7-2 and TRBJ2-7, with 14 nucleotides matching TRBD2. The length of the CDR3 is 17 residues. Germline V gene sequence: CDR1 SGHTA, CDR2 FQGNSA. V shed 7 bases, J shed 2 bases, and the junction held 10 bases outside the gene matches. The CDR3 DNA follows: TGTGCCAGCACCTATGGACTAGCGGGAGGTTTCGCCTACGAGCAGTACTTC. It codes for CASTYGLAGGFAYEQYF.

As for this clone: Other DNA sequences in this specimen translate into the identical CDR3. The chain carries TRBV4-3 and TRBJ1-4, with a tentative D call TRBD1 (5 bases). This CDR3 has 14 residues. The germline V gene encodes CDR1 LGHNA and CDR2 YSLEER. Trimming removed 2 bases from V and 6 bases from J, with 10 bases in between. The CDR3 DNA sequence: TGCGCCAGCAGCCAAAGGGGTTTCGATGAAAAACTGTTTTTT. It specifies CASSQRGFDEKLFF.